This TCR beta chain derives from a study of blood T cell repertoires in COVID-19. Study overall: PBMCs, B-cell-depleted T cells, or T cells were the source of the cDNA or gDNA that made up the material.

This clone has more than one count but fewer than ten. TCRdb keeps only in-frame clones here, not all; method: immunoSEQ multiplex PCR. The table lists tens of thousands of clones, 89% of them singletons. The CDR3 covers 13 residues. V was shortened by 2 bases and J by 8 bases, with 10 bases between the two germline ends. In germline, CDR1 is ENHRY, CDR2 SYGVKD. The source of this sequence is a man older than 75 with acute or convalescent COVID-19. The specimen sequenced was peripheral blood. The genes are TRBV10-3 and TRBJ1-3; no clear D. The CDR3 DNA reads TGTGCCATCAGTGAGAGGCGGTTAGACACCATATATTTT. It codes for CAISERRLDTIYF.